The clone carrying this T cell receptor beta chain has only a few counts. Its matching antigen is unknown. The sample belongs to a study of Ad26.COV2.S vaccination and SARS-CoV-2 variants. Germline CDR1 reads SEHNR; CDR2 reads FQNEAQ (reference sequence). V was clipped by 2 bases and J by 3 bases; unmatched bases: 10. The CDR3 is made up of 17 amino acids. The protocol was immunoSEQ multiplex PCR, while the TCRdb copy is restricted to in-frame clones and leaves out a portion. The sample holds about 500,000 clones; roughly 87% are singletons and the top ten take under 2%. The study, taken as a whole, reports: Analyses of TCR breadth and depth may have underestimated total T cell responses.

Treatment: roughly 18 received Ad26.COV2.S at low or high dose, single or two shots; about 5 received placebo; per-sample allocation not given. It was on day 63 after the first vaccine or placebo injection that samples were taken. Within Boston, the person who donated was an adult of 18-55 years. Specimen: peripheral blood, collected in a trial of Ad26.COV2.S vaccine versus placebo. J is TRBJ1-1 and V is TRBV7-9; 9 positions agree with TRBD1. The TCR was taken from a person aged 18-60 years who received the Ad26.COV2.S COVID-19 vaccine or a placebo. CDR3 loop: CASSLTNPGQGHTEAFF. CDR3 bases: TGTGCCAGCAGCTTAACGAACCCGGGACAGGGTCACACTGAAGCTTTCTTT. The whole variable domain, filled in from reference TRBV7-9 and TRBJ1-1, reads DTGVSQNPRHKITKRGQNVTFRCDPISEHNRLYWYRQTLGQGPEFLTYFQNEAQLEKSRLLSDRFSAERPKGSFSTLEIQRTEQGDSAMYLCASSLTNPGQGHTEAFFGQGTRLTVV.